This TCR beta chain was identified in a study of cytomegalovirus exposure and HLA in healthy donors. Study-wide points: A reported reduction in N-insertions relative to the approximately 600-donor mean was seen in an Asian-associated ancestry cluster in a later analysis. 16,951 TCR beta sequences were associated with HLA alleles at 0.05 false discovery rate in a later analysis.

Although they were nominally healthy when sampled, donors likely had unrecorded immune exposures. In regard to this clone: Its specificity is unknown.

The trim removed 3 bases at V and 1 base at J, leaving 3 bases unmatched. Germline V gives CDR1 SGHTA, CDR2 FQGNSA. The CDR3 loop spans 15 amino acids. PCR involved 60 Vbeta and 13 Jbeta primers. The protocol was immunoSEQ multiplex PCR, while the TCRdb copy is restricted to in-frame clones and leaves out a portion. The data hold about 190,000 clones, with 78% observed a single time. This TCR came from a woman in her 30s in good health and CMV-seropositive. Sequenced: PBMCs. The chain joins TRBV7-2 to TRBJ2-5; 9 bases align to TRBD2. CDR3 residues: CASSFPAGGQETQYF. Written as DNA, the CDR3 is TGTGCCAGCAGCTTTCCAGCGGGGGGCCAAGAGACCCAGTACTTC.